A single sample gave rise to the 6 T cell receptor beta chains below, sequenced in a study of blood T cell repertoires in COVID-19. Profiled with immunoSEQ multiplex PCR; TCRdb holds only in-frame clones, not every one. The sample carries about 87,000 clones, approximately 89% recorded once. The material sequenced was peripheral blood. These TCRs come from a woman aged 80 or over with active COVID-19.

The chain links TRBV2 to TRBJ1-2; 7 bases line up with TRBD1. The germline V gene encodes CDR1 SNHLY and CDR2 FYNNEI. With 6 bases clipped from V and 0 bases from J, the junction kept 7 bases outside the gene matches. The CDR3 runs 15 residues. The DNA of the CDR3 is TGTGCCAGCAGCACCGGACAGGCCCCTAACTATGGCTACACCTTC. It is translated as CASSTGQAPNYGYTF.

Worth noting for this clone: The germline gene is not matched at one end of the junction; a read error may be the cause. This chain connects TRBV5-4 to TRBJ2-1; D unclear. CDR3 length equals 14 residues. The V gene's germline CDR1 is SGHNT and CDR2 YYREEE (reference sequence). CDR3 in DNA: TGTGCCAGCACCTTGGACCACCCCGGGAATGAGCAGTTCTTC. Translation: CASTLDHPGNEQFF.

The CDR3 here is CASSYRQTYSNQPQHF. The CDR3 region has the DNA TGTGCCAGCAGTTATCGACAGACCTATAGCAATCAGCCCCAGCATTTT. The rearrangement uses TRBV6-6 and TRBJ1-5, with D possibly TRBD1 on 5 matching bases. Trimming stripped 3 bases from V and 0 bases from J, with 12 bases between. The germline V gene has CDR1 MNHNY and CDR2 SVGAGI (reference sequence). This CDR3 comprises 16 residues.

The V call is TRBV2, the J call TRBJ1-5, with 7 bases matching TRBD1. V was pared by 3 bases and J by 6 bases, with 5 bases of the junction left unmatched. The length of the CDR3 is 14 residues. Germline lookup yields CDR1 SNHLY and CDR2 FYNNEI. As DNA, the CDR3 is TGTGCCAGCAGTGATACAGGGGCGATTCAGCCCCAGCATTTT. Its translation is CASSDTGAIQPQHF.

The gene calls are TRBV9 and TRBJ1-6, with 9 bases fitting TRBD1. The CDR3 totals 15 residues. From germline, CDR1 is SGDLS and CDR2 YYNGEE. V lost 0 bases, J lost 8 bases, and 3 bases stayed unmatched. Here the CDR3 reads CASSVGRQGDSPLHF. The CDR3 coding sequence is TGTGCCAGCAGCGTAGGCAGACAGGGGGATTCACCCCTCCACTTT.

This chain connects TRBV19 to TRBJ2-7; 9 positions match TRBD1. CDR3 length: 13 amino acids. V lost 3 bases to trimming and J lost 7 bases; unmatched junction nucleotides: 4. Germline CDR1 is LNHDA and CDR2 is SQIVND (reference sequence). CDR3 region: CASSITGGGEQYF. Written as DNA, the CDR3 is TGTGCCAGTAGTATCACAGGGGGCGGGGAGCAGTACTTC.